One sample yielded the 17 T cell receptor beta chains listed below, sequenced in a study of T cell responses to AZD1222 COVID-19 vaccine. Using immunoSEQ multiplex PCR, the repertoire was profiled, and TCRdb retains in-frame clones only, with some absent. The sample shows about 130,000 clones, around 90% of them seen only once. The starting material was peripheral blood, obtained 28 days after the second AZD1222 dose. Source of these receptors: an adult who received the AZD1222 COVID-19 vaccine.

The V gene is TRBV28, the J gene TRBJ1-5; unclear D gene. The ends were cut back, 7 bases at V and 5 bases at J, with 9 bases in the middle. This CDR3 is built from 12 residues. Germline CDR1 reads MDHEN; CDR2 reads SYDVKM. CDR3: CASIRRDQPQHF. In nucleotides, the CDR3 is TGTGCCAGCATCCGAAGGGATCAGCCCCAGCATTTT.

This chain joins TRBV3-1 (or the pseudogene TRBV3-2) and TRBJ2-1; 7 bases match TRBD1. V was pared by 7 bases and J by 5 bases, with 11 bases of the junction left unmatched. CDR1 and CDR2 (germline): LGHDT, YNNKEL (reference sequence). CDR3 length: 15 residues. CDR3 amino acids: CASNSRRGLDNEQFF. Here the CDR3 DNA reads TGTGCCAGCAACTCGCGAAGGGGGCTGGACAATGAGCAGTTCTTC.

This clone appeared once. This rearrangement joins TRBV9 to TRBJ1-6; possible D gene TRBD1, 5 bases. The CDR3 is made up of 14 amino acids. Trimming left V 3 bases short and J 6 bases short, with 10 bases between. Germline loops: CDR1 SGDLS, CDR2 YYNGEE. The CDR3 bases are TGTGCCAGCAGCGCACAGGTCAGTAATTCACCCCTCCACTTT. Translating it yields CASSAQVSNSPLHF. The full variable domain, in which reference TRBV9 and TRBJ1-6 provide the parts outside the CDR3, is DSGVTQTPKHLITATGQRVTLRCSPRSGDLSVYWYQQSLDQGLQFLIQYYNGEERAKGNILERFSAQQFPDLHSELNLSSLELGDSALYFCASSAQVSNSPLHFGNGTRLTVT.

V is TRBV6-5 and J is TRBJ2-7; 7 positions agree with TRBD1. This CDR3 has 12 residues. In germline, CDR1 is MNHEY, CDR2 SVGAGI. The ends lost 7 bases at V and 6 bases at J; junction bases unmatched: 6. CDR3 DNA sequence: TGTGCCAGCACATACACAGGGGCCGAGCAGTACTTC. Its protein is CASTYTGAEQYF.

The chain carries TRBV4-1 and TRBJ2-7, with TRBD1 matching over 11 bases. The J segment lost 5 bases and the V segment lost 5 bases, leaving 5 bases of the junction unmatched. Per germline, CDR1 MGHRA and CDR2 YSYEKL. The CDR3 extends over 14 amino acids. The CDR3 here is CASSYRTGGDEQYF. In DNA, the CDR3 is TGCGCCAGCAGCTATCGGACAGGGGGCGACGAGCAGTACTTC.

This chain uses TRBV10-3 with TRBJ2-3; TRBD2 aligns across 11 bases. Losses at the gene ends were 7 bases for V and 2 bases for J; bases not matched to a gene: 5. In germline, CDR1 is ENHRY, CDR2 SYGVKD. This CDR3 contains 15 residues. The CDR3 DNA follows: TGTGCCATCACCGGGACTAGCGGACCCACAGATACGCAGTATTTT. Its translation: CAITGTSGPTDTQYF.

This clone has just one count. The chain carries TRBV19 and TRBJ2-5; 12 nucleotides line up with TRBD2. Germline CDR1 is LNHDA and CDR2 is SQIVND (reference sequence). Trimming took 4 bases from V and 2 from J; bases not matched to a gene: 5. CDR3 length: 16 residues. DNA for the CDR3: TGTGCCAGTAGTAGGGAACTAGCGGGGGGTCAAGAGACCCAGTACTTC. Its protein is CASSRELAGGQETQYF.

The chain is built from TRBV5-8 and TRBJ2-1, with D perhaps TRBD1 or TRBD2 (5 bases each). The CDR3 extends over 17 amino acids. CDR1 is SGHTS, CDR2 YDEGEE, per germline. V lost 0 bases, J lost 8 bases, and 21 bases lay in between. CDR3 coding DNA: TGTGCCAGCAGCTTGGGGGGCGAACTAGAGAGGATCCATGAGCAGTTCTTC. Translated: CASSLGGELERIHEQFF.

The sample holds one count of this clone. This chain joins TRBV25-1 and TRBJ1-1; D unresolved. CDR3 length equals 15 residues. CDR1 is MGHDK, CDR2 SYGVNS, per germline. Trimming took off 3 bases at V and 0 bases at J, with 11 bases between the two ends. CDR3 sequence reads: CASSDGLRLNTEAFF. CDR3 coding DNA: TGTGCCAGCAGTGACGGCTTGCGGTTGAACACTGAAGCTTTCTTT.

This chain joins TRBV29-1 and TRBJ1-2; tentative D call: TRBD1 (6 bases). Germline V gene sequence: CDR1 SQVTM, CDR2 ANQGSEA. V dropped 4 bases and J dropped 6 bases, with 9 bases sitting between them. The CDR3 runs to 11 residues. This chain's CDR3 is CSVGGADGYTF. The CDR3 nucleotides read TGCAGCGTTGGGGGGGCTGATGGCTACACCTTC.

This clone was found a few times. The gene calls are TRBV5-4 and TRBJ2-5; a weak D match, TRBD1 (5 bases). The V gene's germline CDR1 is SGHNT and CDR2 YYREEE (reference sequence). Between the trimmed V and J ends, which lost 3 bases and 14 bases, there was a span of 20 bases. There are 13 residues in the CDR3. CDR3 amino acids: CASSSYDTQARYF. CDR3 DNA: TGTGCCAGCAGCTCCTACGATACACAGGCCCGTTACTTC.

The chain's CDR3 is CASSKRVTDRNTEAFF. The CDR3 DNA sequence: TGTGCCAGCAGCAAGCGGGTAACGGACAGAAACACTGAAGCTTTCTTT. The gene calls are TRBV21-1 and TRBJ1-1; the D call in the table, TRBD1, was not verified against the DNA. TRBV21-1 is given as a pseudogene. This CDR3 has 16 amino acids.

The rearrangement uses TRBV19 and TRBJ1-1, with 8 bases that match TRBD1. The CDR3 contains 14 residues. The trim removed 4 bases at V and 6 bases at J, leaving 7 bases unmatched. Per the germline V gene, CDR1 is LNHDA and CDR2 is SQIVND (reference sequence). In DNA, the CDR3 is TGTGCCAGTAGTACAAGACAGGGGAAGGCTGAAGCTTTCTTT. This translates into CASSTRQGKAEAFF.

The chain couples TRBV9 to TRBJ2-7; 7 positions agree with TRBD2. Germline CDR1 SGDLS, CDR2 YYNGEE. This CDR3 comprises 14 residues. V gave up 2 bases and J gave up 4 bases; unmatched junction bases: 6. The CDR3 protein is CASSVGGSWYEQYF. CDR3 nucleotide sequence: TGTGCCAGCAGCGTCGGCGGGAGTTGGTACGAGCAGTACTTC.

The CDR3 region is CASSVYNSNQPQHF. As DNA, the CDR3 is TGTGCCAGCAGTGTATATAATAGCAATCAGCCCCAGCATTTT. The V gene is TRBV2, the J gene TRBJ1-5; no clear D gene. Germline V gene sequence: CDR1 SNHLY, CDR2 FYNNEI. V gave up 4 bases and J gave up 0 bases, with 7 bases separating them. This CDR3 has 14 residues.

The V gene is TRBV3-1 (or the pseudogene TRBV3-2), the J gene TRBJ2-1; D is unresolved. This CDR3 is 12 amino acids long. In germline, CDR1 is LGHDT, CDR2 YNNKEL (reference sequence). The V gene lost 1 base and the J gene lost 6 bases, with 4 bases spanning the gap. Written as DNA, the CDR3 is TGTGCCAGCAGCCAAGCCGCCAATGAGCAGTTCTTC. It encodes CASSQAANEQFF.

This sequence joins TRBV4-2 and TRBJ2-3, with 9 nucleotides matching TRBD2. Trimming at V came to 3 bases and at J to 2 bases, leaving 3 bases not matched to a gene. CDR1 and CDR2 from the germline V gene are LGHNA and YNFKEQ. The CDR3 covers 15 residues. CDR3 nucleotides: TGTGCCAGCAGCCAGCGGGAGGGCCCCACAGATACGCAGTATTTT. The encoded protein is CASSQREGPTDTQYF.